This T cell receptor beta chain was retrieved from a study of T cells in localized non-small cell lung cancer. Looked up from germline, CDR1 is SGHTA and CDR2 is FQGTGA. This CDR3 contains 15 residues. Generated by immunoSEQ multiplex PCR, the TCRdb table keeps only in-frame clones and is missing some. The data show more than 40,000 clones, 85% to 90% seen once. On this clone itself: One end of the junction is discordant with germline, which a read error may explain.

The specimen was PBMCs, collected before any cancer treatment. The clonotype comes from a man aged 35 to 69 with stage II lung adenocarcinoma. The chain couples TRBV7-3 to TRBJ2-3; D gene uncertain. For the CDR3, the DNA is TGTGCCAGCAGCCTAACTTCGAGCCGCACAGATACGCAGTATTTT. Translating gives CASSLTSSRTDTQYF.